The sequence of this T cell receptor (beta chain) was determined in a study of T cell responses to AZD1222 COVID-19 vaccine. Study-wide background: Pooled together were second doses at about 4 or about 12 weeks.

Germline values: CDR1 LNHDA, CDR2 SQIVND (reference sequence). CDR3 length: 15 residues. V was pared by 6 bases and J by 3 bases, with 15 bases between. Using immunoSEQ multiplex PCR, the repertoire was profiled, and TCRdb retains in-frame clones only, with some absent. The sample contains roughly 70,000 clones, about 90% of which appear only once. V gene TRBV19 combines with J gene TRBJ1-5; D is possibly TRBD1 (6 bases). The receptor was isolated from an adult in good health. Here the sequenced sample was peripheral blood, taken on day 0 of AZD1222 vaccination. This CDR3 reads CASRPQGTLNQPQHF. CDR3 DNA sequence: TGTGCCAGTAGACCCCAGGGGACCCTCAATCAGCCCCAGCATTTT.